This T cell receptor (beta chain) was found in a study of Graves' ophthalmopathy and Graves' hyperthyroidism. Trimming cost V 6 bases and J 4 bases; bases outside gene matches: 5. Germline V gene data show CDR1 as SEHNR and CDR2 as FQNEAQ (reference sequence). This CDR3 is 15 amino acids long. In this sample, this clonotype turned up a few times. Antigen specificity is unknown. The authors amplified TCR beta CDR3 regions, and they did so from RNA transcripts for repertoire sequencing. An initial RT-PCR round employing HTBI primers preceded a second-round multiplex PCR. TCRdb reprocessed the multiplex PCR reads with MiXCR, giving one entry per CDR3 protein. The repertoire has around 670,000 distinct CDR3 sequences, 35% to 50% of them found once; the top ten carry roughly 46%. Notes on the study in general: The model predicted progression of ophthalmopathy with a sensitivity of around 70%, and its specificity was about 73%. Blood also carried most expanded thyroid clonotypes exceeding 0.001 frequency.

Disease in donors with ophthalmopathy had moderate-to-severe activity, CAS ≥3, NOSPECS ≥4 and under 3 months' duration. The source material was peripheral blood. The sequence derives from an adult man with Graves' ophthalmopathy. V and J are TRBV7-9 and TRBJ2-2, with 10 bases that match TRBD2. The chain's CDR3 is CASSEREGPTGELFF. For the CDR3, the DNA is TGTGCCAGCAGTGAGCGGGAGGGCCCCACCGGGGAGCTGTTTTTT.